Listed below are T cell receptor beta chains from one sample, sequenced in a study of blood T cell repertoires in COVID-19. Clones were read by immunoSEQ multiplex PCR, and TCRdb kept only the in-frame ones, dropping some. In the table there are about 200,000 clones, more than 75% of which are singletons. The sequenced sample was peripheral blood. All receptors derive from a man aged 55 to 69 with acute or convalescent COVID-19. The CDR3 runs from the conserved cysteine through the conserved F or W. A D gene is named only where the DNA matches it firmly. The size entry is marked missing in some rows and otherwise reads once, few, many or a size class.

v_gene,abundance,d_gene,j_gene,CDR3nt,CDR3aa
TRBV6-4,NA,TRBD1,TRBJ2-7,TGTGCCAGCAGTGTGACAGGGGGGGGCGAGCAGTACTTC,CASSVTGGGEQYF
TRBV15,NA,TRBD2,TRBJ2-1,TGTGCCACCACGGGGGGGGGCAAGAGCTCCTACAATGAGCAGTTCTTC,CATTGGGKSSYNEQFF
TRBV7-3,NA,TRBD2,TRBJ2-3,TGTGCCAGCAGCTTAGGTCAGCGGGGGGGAGGAGATACGCAGTATTTT,CASSLGQRGGGDTQYF
TRBV6-1,NA,NA,TRBJ2-3,TGTGCCAGCAGTGAAAGACTCACAGATACGCAGTATTTT,CASSERLTDTQYF
TRBV28,once,NA,TRBJ1-2,TGTGCCAGCGTTTGGTCCCTCGGAGGCTATGGCTACACCTTC,CASVWSLGGYGYTF
TRBV6-2/TRBV6-3,NA,NA,TRBJ2-2,TGTGCCAGCAGTTACGGGCCGCAGACGAACACCGGGGAGCTGTTTTTT,CASSYGPQTNTGELFF
TRBV20-1,once,TRBD1,TRBJ1-1,TGCAGTGCCTATGACAGGGCTGAAGCTTTCTTT,CSAYDRAEAFF
TRBV4-2,NA,NA,TRBJ1-2,TGTGCCAGCACCCAAACCCCAGAGGAGAACTATGGCTACACCTTC,CASTQTPEENYGYTF
TRBV7-2,NA,TRBD2,TRBJ2-3,TGTGCCAGCAGCCTTAACGGGATGCGGGGGGGTCCAGATACGCAGTATTTT,CASSLNGMRGGPDTQYF
TRBV2,NA,NA,TRBJ2-5,TGTGCCAGCAAGGGGTACGGACAAGAGACCCAGTACTTC,CASKGYGQETQYF
TRBV7-9,NA,NA,TRBJ2-5,TGTGCCAGCAGCTTAGAAGCAGGGTGGCTGGAGACCCAGTACTTC,CASSLEAGWLETQYF
TRBV11-2,NA,TRBD2,TRBJ2-7,TGTGCCAGCAGCTCCTGGGAGGGCGGCGCCGAGCAGTACTTC,CASSSWEGGAEQYF
TRBV27,NA,NA,TRBJ2-3,TGTGCCAGCAGTTCGGTCACAGATACGCAGTATTTT,CASSSVTDTQYF
TRBV3-1/TRBV3-2,NA,NA,TRBJ1-5,TGTGCCAGCAGCCAAGACAAACAGCCCCAGCATTTT,CASSQDKQPQHF
TRBV7-7,NA,NA,TRBJ2-1,TGTGCCAGCAGCTTAGGACGACAGTCCAATGAGCAGTTCTTC,CASSLGRQSNEQFF
TRBV2,NA,NA,TRBJ1-1,TGTGCCAGCAGTGTAACAGGAAACACTGAAGCTTTCTTT,CASSVTGNTEAFF
TRBV5-3,NA,TRBD2,TRBJ2-1,TGTGCCAGAAGCTTCAGGGCTAGCGGGGCGACGTTATGGCAGTTCTTC,CARSFRASGATLWQFF
TRBV25-1,NA,NA,TRBJ2-7,TGTGCCAGCAGTGCCTACGACAGCTACCCCTACGAGCAGTACTTC,CASSAYDSYPYEQYF
TRBV5-1,NA,TRBD2,TRBJ2-7,TGCGCCAGCAGCCTGGGACTAGCTTCCTACGAGCAGTACTTC,CASSLGLASYEQYF
TRBV10-1,NA,NA,TRBJ2-3,TGCGCCAGCACGACAGGGCTGGGGGGTACGCAGTATTTT,CASTTGLGGTQYF
TRBV15,NA,NA,TRBJ2-5,TGTGCCACCAGCGAGCGGCTCCAAGAGACCCAGTACTTC,CATSERLQETQYF
TRBV19,once,TRBD1,TRBJ2-3,TGTGCCAGTAGCATTGTAGGACAGGGGGCCTATGATACGCAGTATTTT,CASSIVGQGAYDTQYF
TRBV6-5,NA,NA,TRBJ2-1,TGTGCCAGCAGGAGCCGACAGGGGAGGGACAATGAGCAGTTCTTC,CASRSRQGRDNEQFF
TRBV6-5,NA,NA,TRBJ2-1,TGTGCCAGCACGCCTTTTAGCTCCTACAATGAGCAGTTCTTC,CASTPFSSYNEQFF
TRBV29-1,NA,TRBD1,TRBJ1-4,TGCAGCGGCACGACAGGGAGAGGGGAAAAACTGTTTTTT,CSGTTGRGEKLFF
TRBV5-1,few,NA,TRBJ1-2,TGCGCCAGCAGCTTGGGACAGAATCCCGACTATGGCTACACCTTC,CASSLGQNPDYGYTF
TRBV20-1,NA,NA,TRBJ2-7,TGCAGTGCTAGTCTAGGCAGGGGAAGGTCCTACGAGCAGTACTTC,CSASLGRGRSYEQYF
TRBV9,once,TRBD1,TRBJ2-3,TGTGCCAGCAGCGTTCAAGGGGGCCGCACAGATACGCAGTATTTT,CASSVQGGRTDTQYF
TRBV5-1,NA,TRBD1,TRBJ1-3,TGCGCCAGCAGCGTAGGACAGGGTAGGGCTGGAAACACCATATATTTT,CASSVGQGRAGNTIYF
TRBV18,NA,NA,TRBJ1-1,TGTGCCAGCTCATCCGATGCGGTGTCGGGGACTGAAGCTTTCTTT,CASSSDAVSGTEAFF
TRBV19,NA,TRBD1,TRBJ1-5,TGTGCCAGTGGCGGGACAGGGTCCCCGCTAGCCAATCAGCCCCAGCATTTT,CASGGTGSPLANQPQHF
TRBV28,NA,NA,TRBJ1-2,TGTGCCAGCAGTTTAAGGACACGAGATGGCTACACCTTC,CASSLRTRDGYTF
TRBV19,NA,NA,TRBJ1-5,TGTGCCAGTAGTATTTTTCCAGGGATGAGCAATCAGCCCCAGCATTTT,CASSIFPGMSNQPQHF
TRBV7-2,few,TRBD1,TRBJ2-7,TGTGCCAGCAGCTTCCATTCGGGACAGGGCTACGAGCAGTACTTC,CASSFHSGQGYEQYF
TRBV30,few,NA,TRBJ1-2,TGTGCCTGGACACGGGCAGGGAGGGGTAACTATGGCTACACCTTC,CAWTRAGRGNYGYTF
TRBV5-1,NA,TRBD2,TRBJ2-1,TGCGCCAGCAGCTTGGTAGCGGGCCCCAGCTCCTACAATGAGCAGTTCTTC,CASSLVAGPSSYNEQFF